This TCR beta chain was sequenced for a study of T cells in Graves' hyperthyroidism and ophthalmopathy. The CDR3 sequence is 12 residues long. The source material, RNA transcripts, was used to amplify TCR beta CDR3 regions. A set of HTBI primers served as the primers for a first-round RT-PCR of the TCR CDR3. TCRdb processed the multiplex PCR reads anew with MiXCR; each CDR3 protein has one entry. The sample carries roughly 400,000 distinct CDR3 sequences, less than 20% recorded once. General study results and limits: Most thyroid clonotypes that were expanded above 0.001 also turned up in blood.

To note about this clonotype: The antigen is undetermined. Possible read error: a much larger clone is one base away.

Patients showing uncontrolled infection, other autoimmune disease, pregnancy or lactation were ineligible. This chain uses TRBV12-3 or TRBV12-4 with TRBJ2-4; 7 positions match TRBD1. Sample: blood. This receptor was identified in a woman aged 18-29 years with Graves' hyperthyroidism that later progressed to Graves' ophthalmopathy. The CDR3 sequence is CTSSPGGAIQYF. In DNA, the CDR3 is TGTACCAGCTCTCCAGGGGGTGCCATTCAGTACTTC.